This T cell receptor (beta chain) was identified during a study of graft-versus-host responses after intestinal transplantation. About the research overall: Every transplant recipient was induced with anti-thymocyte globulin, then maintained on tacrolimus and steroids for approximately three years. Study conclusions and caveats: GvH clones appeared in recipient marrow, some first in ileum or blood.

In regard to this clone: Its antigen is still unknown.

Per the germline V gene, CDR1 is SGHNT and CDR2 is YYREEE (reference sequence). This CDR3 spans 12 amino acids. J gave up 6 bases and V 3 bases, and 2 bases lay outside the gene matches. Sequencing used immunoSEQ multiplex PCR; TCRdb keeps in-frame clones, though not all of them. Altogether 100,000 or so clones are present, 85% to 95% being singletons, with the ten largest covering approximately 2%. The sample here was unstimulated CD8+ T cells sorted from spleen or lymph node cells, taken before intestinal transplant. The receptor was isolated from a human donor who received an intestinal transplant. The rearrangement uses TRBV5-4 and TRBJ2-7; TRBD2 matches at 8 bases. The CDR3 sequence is CASSSGGAEQYF. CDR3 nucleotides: TGTGCCAGCAGCTCGGGGGGGGCCGAGCAGTACTTC.